This entry describes one T cell receptor beta chain. RNA transcripts were the template for amplifying TCR beta CDR3 regions. A first-round RT-PCR of the TCR CDR3 used the HTBI primer set. TCRdb re-derived calls from the multiplex PCR reads in MiXCR, one entry per CDR3 protein. The table lists about half a million distinct CDR3 sequences, around 15% of them singletons. These data belong to a study of T cells in Graves' hyperthyroidism and ophthalmopathy. Study as a whole: Peripheral blood was acquired at first diagnosis, ahead of any therapy whatsoever.

Based on clinical symptoms, serum thyroxine and TRAb, thyroid ultrasound and orbital computed tomography, diagnoses were reached. The PBMCs were taken from about 10 ml of fresh peripheral blood. V lost 2 bases and J 8 bases, leaving 15 bases between the germline ends. Germline V gene sequence: CDR1 MDHEN, CDR2 SYDVKM. This CDR3 has 14 residues. The J gene is TRBJ1-1, the V gene TRBV28; tentative D call: TRBD1 (5 bases). Sequenced sample: blood. The sequence derives from a woman in her twenties or thirties with Graves' ophthalmopathy. The CDR3, as DNA: TGTGCCAGCAGTTTAAACGGGCCAGGGATGGAAGCTTTCTTT. Translating it yields CASSLNGPGMEAFF. Filled out from reference TRBV28 and TRBJ1-1, the complete variable domain reads DVKVTQSSRYLVKRTGEKVFLECVQDMDHENMFWYRQDPGLGLRLIYFSYDVKMKEKGDIPEGYSVSREKKERFSLILESASTNQTSMYLCASSLNGPGMEAFFGQGTRLTVV.